This TCR beta chain was obtained from a study of T cell responses to AZD1222 COVID-19 vaccine. The study's findings and limits: The span of vaccine-associated CD4 TCRs extended across spike, with dominance at 160-218 and 743-854. Clonal diversity was possibly underestimated, and white British individuals and females predominated among donors.

The data were produced by immunoSEQ multiplex PCR, yet TCRdb's version contains in-frame clones alone and is incomplete. The data hold roughly 150,000 clones, with around 89% observed a single time. The CDR3 has 13 residues. As regards this clone: Its antigen remains unidentified.

The source was peripheral blood, collected on day 0 of MenACWY control vaccination. J is TRBJ1-1 and V is TRBV21-1; the D call in the table, TRBD1, was not verified against the DNA. TRBV21-1 is tagged as a pseudogene. This receptor was obtained from an adult in good health. This CDR3 is CASSIGRDTEAFF. CDR3 in DNA: TGTGCCAGCAGCATTGGCAGGGACACTGAAGCTTTCTTT.